The present TCR beta chain was sequenced within a study of blood T cell repertoires in COVID-19. With 0 bases removed from V and 6 bases from J, the gap between germline ends came to 21 bases. The CDR3 has 17 amino acids. The germline V gene has CDR1 SGHRS and CDR2 YFSETQ. Clones were sequenced by immunoSEQ multiplex PCR, and TCRdb holds only the in-frame ones, with some missing. The repertoire has a few hundred thousand clones, roughly 84% of them found once; the top ten carry around 1%. A Seattle source enrolled patients during active infection and followed them longitudinally. The chain recombines TRBV5-1 with TRBJ1-2; no firm D call. The source material was peripheral blood. The receptor was isolated from a human donor with COVID-19, enrolled during active disease. The donor label of this sample is uncertain. CDR3 bases: TGCGCCAGCAGCTTGGCATCGGTCGGGAGGGCGGAGGATGGCTACACCTTC. It specifies CASSLASVGRAEDGYTF.